These 8 T cell receptor beta chains share one sample of origin, sequenced in a study of blood T cell repertoires in COVID-19. Repertoires were generated with immunoSEQ multiplex PCR, while TCRdb's copy carries only in-frame clones and drops some. Of approximately 110,000 clones in the sample, less than 85% are singletons; the top ten hold around 0.9%. Input material: peripheral blood. These receptors came from a human donor with acute or convalescent COVID-19. The donor label of this sample is uncertain.

V gene TRBV15 combines with J gene TRBJ2-5; 11 bases are shared with TRBD1. CDR3 length: 15 residues. V was pared by 5 bases and J by 4 bases, with 6 bases of the junction left unmatched. In germline, CDR1 is LNHNV, CDR2 YYDKDF (reference sequence). The chain's CDR3 is CATSPWTGGLETQYF. Written as DNA, the CDR3 is TGTGCCACCAGCCCCTGGACAGGGGGCTTAGAGACCCAGTACTTC.

This chain links TRBV18 with TRBJ2-1, with D possibly TRBD1 on 6 matching bases. Germline-derived CDR1 and CDR2 are KGHSH and LQKENI. Trimming left V 4 bases short and J 10 bases short, with 11 bases between. The CDR3 runs 12 residues. The CDR3 region has the DNA TGTGCCAGCTCACTCCAAAGGGGGGAGCAGTTCTTC. Its translation: CASSLQRGEQFF.

This chain connects TRBV7-9 to TRBJ1-4; TRBD1 aligns across 7 bases. The CDR3 is made up of 16 amino acids. Unmatched junction bases numbered 11, after V lost 5 bases and J lost 5 bases. The V gene's germline CDR1 is SEHNR and CDR2 FQNEAQ (reference sequence). The CDR3 reads CASSPGAGGFNEKLFF. The CDR3, as DNA: TGTGCCAGCAGCCCCGGGGCAGGGGGGTTCAATGAAAAACTGTTTTTT.

The chain couples TRBV6-6 to TRBJ1-4; a weak D match, TRBD1 (5 bases). The CDR3 spans 16 residues. Germline CDR1 MNHNY, CDR2 SVGAGI (reference sequence). Trimming pared 6 bases from V and 4 bases from J, leaving 18 bases between. CDR3: CASRAGTIKFNEKLFF. CDR3 bases: TGTGCCAGCAGAGCGGGGACGATTAAATTTAATGAAAAACTGTTTTTT.

Notes on this clone: Within the sample, other DNA sequences also encode this same CDR3. The chain joins TRBV18 to TRBJ2-5; weak D call: TRBD1 (5 bases). With 3 bases removed from V and 1 base from J, the gap between germline ends came to 6 bases. Germline V CDR1 and CDR2: KGHSH, LQKENI. The CDR3 extends over 13 amino acids. CDR3 amino acids: CASSPGLQETQYF. Written as DNA, the CDR3 is TGTGCCAGCTCACCGGGGCTCCAAGAGACCCAGTACTTC.

The chain combines TRBV6-5 with TRBJ1-3; no firm D call. Germline V gives CDR1 MNHEY, CDR2 SVGAGI. With 6 bases removed from V and 0 bases from J, the gap between germline ends came to 9 bases. The CDR3 consists of 14 residues. CDR3 residues: CASRTSFSGNTIYF. The DNA of the CDR3 is TGTGCCAGCAGGACATCCTTCTCTGGAAACACCATATATTTT.

This chain connects TRBV2 to TRBJ1-2, with 7 positions matching TRBD1. This CDR3 comprises 14 residues. Unmatched junction bases numbered 3, after V lost 1 base and J lost 4 bases. CDR1 and CDR2 from the germline V gene are SNHLY and FYNNEI. DNA of the CDR3: TGTGCCAGCAGTGAAGACAGGGGCTCCTATGGCTACACCTTC. Translation: CASSEDRGSYGYTF.

The chain joins TRBV14 to TRBJ1-1; the D is unclear. CDR1 is SGHDN and CDR2 is FVKESK in the germline V gene. There are 13 residues in the CDR3. Trimming cost V 0 bases and J 4 bases, with 6 bases left between them. CDR3: CASSQDHGTEAFF. The DNA for the CDR3 is TGTGCCAGCAGCCAAGATCACGGCACTGAAGCTTTCTTT.